This T cell receptor (beta chain) was retrieved from a study of cytomegalovirus exposure and HLA in healthy donors. Study findings and constraints: The study designated 164 TCR beta chains cytomegalovirus-associated.

Donors showed nominal health when sampled, although they likely had unrecorded immune exposures. CDR1 and CDR2 (germline): GTSNPN, SVGIG (reference sequence). The CDR3 sequence is 12 residues long. Trimming shortened V by 0 bases and J by 8 bases, and 10 bases separated the two germline ends. Regarding this clone: Its antigen is currently unknown.

PCR involved 60 Vbeta and 13 Jbeta primers. Profiling relied on immunoSEQ multiplex PCR, and the TCRdb table lists in-frame clones only, not all of them. The sample includes fewer than 250,000 clones, approximately 75% of them seen just once. Sequencing input: PBMCs. The chain combines TRBV30 with TRBJ1-2, with D possibly TRBD1 on 6 matching bases. This receptor was taken from a man aged 30 to 39 in good health and CMV-seropositive. CDR3 loop: CAWSVDRNGYTF. Written as DNA, the CDR3 is TGTGCCTGGAGTGTCGACAGGAACGGCTACACCTTC.